The 28 T cell receptor beta chains below all came from one sample that was sequenced in a study of blood T cells in healthy people across ages. Primers used in a second PCR of about 6 to 12 cycles were a sample-barcoded 5' primer and a J-beta primer mix. MiXCR, run by TCRdb on the 5' RACE reads, gives a single entry per CDR3 protein. The sample includes about 620,000 distinct CDR3 sequences, around 20% of them seen just once. The sample taken for sequencing was blood. These receptor sequences come from a man between 65 and 80 years old in good health.

This clonotype was seen a few times. V usage is TRBV7-2 and J usage is TRBJ1-4; TRBD1 might be the D (5 bases). CDR3 length: 17 residues. Per the germline V gene, CDR1 is SGHTA and CDR2 is FQGNSA. V was clipped by 4 bases and J by 0 bases, with 15 bases between them. The CDR3 spells CASSSDTRGSTNEKLFF. CDR3 nucleotide sequence: TGTGCCAGCAGCTCCGACACCCGGGGGTCAACTAATGAAAAACTGTTTTTT. Full variable domain (remainder filled in from reference TRBV7-2 and TRBJ1-4): GAGVSQSPSNKVTEKGKDVELRCDPISGHTALYWYRQSLGQGLEFLIYFQGNSAPDKSGLPSDRFSAERTGGSVSTLTIQRTQQEDSAVYLCASSSDTRGSTNEKLFFGSGTQLSVL.

The gene calls are TRBV7-9 and TRBJ2-4, with D possibly being TRBD1 or TRBD2 (7 bases each). Germline CDR1 is SEHNR and CDR2 is FQNEAQ (reference sequence). The CDR3 spans 15 residues. V was pared by 4 bases and J by 11 bases, with 21 bases between. The CDR3 sequence: CASSSGSGRGGVQYF. As DNA, the CDR3 is TGTGCCAGCAGCTCCGGTTCGGGCAGGGGGGGCGTTCAGTACTTC. The variable domain in full, completed from reference TRBV7-9 and TRBJ2-4, reads DTGVSQNPRHKITKRGQNVTFRCDPISEHNRLYWYRQTLGQGPEFLTYFQNEAQLEKSRLLSDRFSAERPKGSFSTLEIQRTEQGDSAMYLCASSSGSGRGGVQYFGAGTRLSVL.

The V call is TRBV20-1, the J call TRBJ2-1; tentatively, D is TRBD1 (5 bases). The CDR3 length is 15 residues. Germline V lookup: CDR1 DFQATT, CDR2 SNEGSKA (reference sequence). Trimming removed 6 bases from V and 3 bases from J, with 18 bases in between. CDR3 nucleotide sequence: TGCAGTGCCAAGAGGCTACAGGCGCTCTACAATGAGCAGTTCTTC. This sequence encodes CSAKRLQALYNEQFF.

The chain employs TRBV6-2 or TRBV6-3 and TRBJ2-7; TRBD2 matches 9 bases. This CDR3 is built from 15 residues. CDR1 is MNHEY, CDR2 SVGEGT, per germline. Trimming at V came to 2 bases and at J to 4 bases, leaving 6 bases not matched to a gene. CDR3 DNA sequence: TGTGCCAGCAGTTACAGTAGCGGGAGCGGATACGAGCAGTACTTC. Its protein is CASSYSSGSGYEQYF.

In this sample, this clonotype turned up once. The chain joins TRBV2 to TRBJ2-7; D may correspond to TRBD1 or TRBD2 (5 bases each). This CDR3 has 16 amino acids. Germline CDR1 and CDR2: SNHLY and FYNNEI. Trimming removed 7 bases from V and 5 bases from J, with 24 bases in between. The CDR3 DNA sequence: TGTGCCAGCATAAAAGAGGGACCGGCAGTCAATCACGAGCAGTACTTC. Its translation is CASIKEGPAVNHEQYF.

This clonotype was recorded at least ten times. This rearrangement joins TRBV29-1 to TRBJ2-5; 7 bases fit TRBD2. V dropped 1 base and J dropped 2; count of bases not matched to a gene: 4. The CDR3 contains 14 residues. Looked up from germline, CDR1 is SQVTM and CDR2 is ANQGSEA. The CDR3, as DNA: TGCAGCGTTGAAGGGCTAGCGGAGCAAGAGACCCAGTACTTC. It codes for CSVEGLAEQETQYF.

Of note for this clonotype: Germline and junction disagree at one end, which may indicate a read error. This chain joins TRBV29-1 and TRBJ1-1, with D unclear. This CDR3 has 15 residues. Germline V CDR1 and CDR2: SQVTM, ANQGSEA. The CDR3 is CSHVSASRMNTEAFF. As DNA, the CDR3 is TGCAGCCATGTGTCGGCCTCCCGGATGAACACTGAGGCTTTCTTT.

The J gene is TRBJ2-2, the V gene TRBV7-3; D possibly corresponds to TRBD1 (6 bases). The germline gives CDR1 SGHTA, CDR2 FQGTGA. Trimming took off 5 bases at V and 2 bases at J, with 9 bases between the two ends. This CDR3 is 14 amino acids long. The CDR3 sequence: CASSTGHNTGELFF. The CDR3 nucleotides read TGTGCCAGCAGCACGGGACACAACACCGGGGAGCTGTTTTTT.

V gene TRBV13 combines with J gene TRBJ2-3; the match to TRBD2 covers 7 bases. CDR1 and CDR2 (germline): PRHDT, FYEKMQ (reference sequence). The CDR3 contains 14 residues. V lost 3 bases, J lost 5 bases, and 5 bases stayed unmatched. The CDR3, as DNA: TGTGCCAGCAGCTTGTGGGGGGGAGGAGATACGCAGTATTTT. Protein: CASSLWGGGDTQYF.

Notes on this clonotype: One junction end disagrees with the germline gene, perhaps due to a read error. The gene calls are TRBV7-2 and TRBJ2-7, with D hard to call. Germline loops: CDR1 SGHTA, CDR2 FQGNSA. This CDR3 has 14 residues. The CDR3 is CASSLRRTSYVQYF. The CDR3 DNA reads as TGTGCCAGCAGTTTGCGGCGAACCTCCTACGTGCAGTACTTC.

J is TRBJ2-1 and V is TRBV15, with 9 bases that match TRBD2. CDR1 and CDR2 (germline): LNHNV, YYDKDF (reference sequence). The CDR3 length is 17 residues. V lost 0 bases, J lost 3 bases, and 6 bases stayed unmatched. The CDR3 sequence: CATSRDQASGDYNEQFF. In DNA, the CDR3 is TGTGCCACCAGCAGAGATCAGGCTAGCGGGGACTACAATGAGCAGTTCTTC.

The chain employs TRBV29-1 and TRBJ2-5, with no clear D. The CDR3 sequence is 12 residues long. V lost 5 bases to trimming and J lost 2 bases, with 9 bases between them. The germline V gene has CDR1 SQVTM and CDR2 ANQGSEA. CDR3 DNA sequence: TGCAGCGTTATAACTATGCAAGAGACCCAGTACTTC. Its protein product is CSVITMQETQYF. Together with reference TRBV29-1 and TRBJ2-5, the CDR3 gives the full variable domain: SAVISQKPSRDICQRGTSLTIQCQVDSQVTMMFWYRQQPGQSLTLIATANQGSEATYESGFVIDKFPISRPNLTFSTLTVSNMSPEDSSIYLCSVITMQETQYFGPGTRLLVL.

The chain links TRBV27 to TRBJ2-4; D is possibly TRBD2 (6 bases). V was pared by 3 bases and J by 1 base, with 10 bases between. In germline, CDR1 is MNHEY, CDR2 SMNVEV (reference sequence). The CDR3 is 15 residues long. The CDR3 nucleotides read TGTGCCAGCAGTTTCACTCTAGCGGCCAAAAACATTCAGTACTTC. Its translation is CASSFTLAAKNIQYF.

This clonotype turned up a few times. V and J are TRBV29-1 and TRBJ2-5; D might be TRBD1 or TRBD2, each matching 5 bases. The CDR3 length is 10 residues. CDR1 is SQVTM, CDR2 ANQGSEA, per germline. Trimming took 7 bases from V and 5 from J, leaving 8 bases between them. CDR3 DNA sequence: TGCAGCGGGGGCGGGGAGACCCAGTACTTC. Translated: CSGGGETQYF.

This clonotype has just a few counts. The rearrangement uses TRBV20-1 and TRBJ2-1, with TRBD2 identical over 11 bases. The CDR3 is 15 residues long. The germline V gene has CDR1 DFQATT and CDR2 SNEGSKA (reference sequence). J lost 0 bases, V lost 6 bases, and 4 bases had no gene match. The CDR3: CSAGLAASSYNEQFF. The CDR3 bases are TGCAGTGCGGGACTAGCGGCTAGCTCCTACAATGAGCAGTTCTTC.

The genes are TRBV7-2 and TRBJ1-2; D gene ambiguous. Germline CDR1 is SGHTA and CDR2 is FQGNSA. V was cut by 11 bases and J by 0 bases, with 13 bases left in between. The CDR3 has 13 amino acids. CDR3 amino acids: CAFKTATNYGYTF. The CDR3 DNA is TGTGCCTTTAAGACCGCTACTAACTATGGCTACACCTTC.

V and J are TRBV4-2 and TRBJ1-2, with D maybe TRBD1 (6 bases). Germline lookup yields CDR1 LGHNA and CDR2 YNFKEQ. This CDR3 contains 15 residues. Trimming took 4 bases from V and 0 from J, leaving 12 bases between them. CDR3 region: CASSPGADANYGYTF. The DNA of the CDR3 is TGTGCCAGCAGCCCGGGGGCAGACGCTAACTATGGCTACACCTTC.

This clonotype was recorded a few times. This rearrangement joins TRBV7-2 to TRBJ2-5; D is uncertain. The DNA end is more similar to TRBJ2-1, so the J call may be wrong. Germline values: CDR1 SGHTA, CDR2 FQGNSA. The length of the CDR3 is 14 residues. CDR3 sequence reads: CASSLLRTNNEQFF. As DNA, the CDR3 is TGTGCCAGCAGCTTATTACGAACTAACAATGAGCAGTTCTTC.

The chain employs TRBV3-1 and TRBJ2-3; 12 positions agree with TRBD2. CDR1 is LGHDT, CDR2 YNNKEL, per germline (reference sequence). After removal of 7 bases from V and 4 bases from J, the junction contained 6 bases not matched to a gene. The CDR3 length is 15 residues. The CDR3 protein is CASTTRLAGADTQYF. For the CDR3, the DNA is TGTGCCAGCACGACCAGACTAGCGGGAGCAGATACGCAGTATTTT.

V gene TRBV16 combines with J gene TRBJ2-5; TRBD1 might be the D (6 bases). The V end lost 5 bases, the J end lost 1 base, and 14 bases lay between the germline ends. CDR3 length equals 15 residues. Germline V lookup: CDR1 KGHSY, CDR2 FQNENV. This CDR3 reads CASSDNTGTQETQYF. DNA of the CDR3: TGTGCCAGCAGCGATAATACAGGGACCCAAGAGACCCAGTACTTC.

This clonotype was observed a handful of times. V is TRBV18 and J is TRBJ1-2; D may be TRBD1 (5 bases). Looked up from germline, CDR1 is KGHSH and CDR2 is LQKENI. The CDR3 is 14 residues long. The V gene lost 3 bases and the J gene lost 5 bases, with 13 bases spanning the gap. The CDR3 nucleotides read TGTGCCAGCTCACCCGGTCGGGACGATTATGGCTACACCTTC. It codes for CASSPGRDDYGYTF.

The chain uses TRBV6-4 and TRBJ2-3; D perhaps matches TRBD2 (6 bases). This CDR3 is 13 amino acids long. Trimming removed 1 base at V and 10 bases at J, with 12 bases between. The germline V gene encodes CDR1 MRHNA and CDR2 SNTAGT. The CDR3 DNA is TGTGCCAGCAGTGACTTGCGGGGAAGCGCGCAGTATTTT. Amino acid sequence: CASSDLRGSAQYF.

The gene calls are TRBV14 and TRBJ2-5; D gene uncertain. Trimming removed 4 bases from V and 8 bases from J, with 14 bases in between. CDR1 and CDR2 (germline): SGHDN, FVKESK. CDR3 length: 13 residues. The CDR3 loop is CASSLSGWKTQYF. DNA of the CDR3: TGTGCCAGCAGCCTTAGTGGCTGGAAAACCCAGTACTTC.

This clonotype was seen a handful of times. V gene TRBV9 combines with J gene TRBJ2-3; 11 bases line up with TRBD2. From germline, CDR1 is SGDLS and CDR2 YYNGEE. The CDR3 spans 15 residues. Trimming took 4 bases from V and 5 from J; bases not matched to a gene: 6. The CDR3 DNA sequence: TGTGCCAGCAGCCCAACTAGCGGGAGTGTAGATACGCAGTATTTT. Translating it yields CASSPTSGSVDTQYF.

This clonotype showed up just a few times. V gene TRBV28 combines with J gene TRBJ2-7; D is ambiguous. The V end was cut by 5 bases, the J end by 4 bases, with 9 bases between. The CDR3 consists of 12 residues. The germline CDR1 and CDR2 sequences are MDHEN and SYDVKM. This CDR3 reads CASSLTHYEQYF. The CDR3 DNA reads as TGTGCCAGCAGTCTGACACATTACGAGCAGTACTTC. Together with reference TRBV28 and TRBJ2-7, the CDR3 gives the full variable domain: DVKVTQSSRYLVKRTGEKVFLECVQDMDHENMFWYRQDPGLGLRLIYFSYDVKMKEKGDIPEGYSVSREKKERFSLILESASTNQTSMYLCASSLTHYEQYFGPGTRLTVT.

This clonotype was counted many times. The chain couples TRBV28 to TRBJ1-4; 8 bases line up with TRBD1. Germline lookup yields CDR1 MDHEN and CDR2 SYDVKM. This CDR3 is built from 14 residues. V trimming: 11 bases; J trimming: 6 bases; junction bases outside the gene matches: 11. CDR3 loop: CAGSRTGKDEKLFF. The CDR3 DNA reads as TGTGCCGGTAGTAGGACAGGGAAAGATGAAAAACTGTTTTTT.

This clonotype showed up just a few times. This sequence joins TRBV3-1 and TRBJ2-7, with 9 bases matching TRBD1. Trimming at V came to 1 base and at J to 2 bases, leaving 6 bases not matched to a gene. The germline V gene has CDR1 LGHDT and CDR2 YNNKEL (reference sequence). CDR3 size: 16 residues. CDR3 nucleotides: TGTGCCAGCAGCCAAGCGGGACAGGGTCTGACCTACGAGCAGTACTTC. It encodes CASSQAGQGLTYEQYF.

The chain is built from TRBV12-3 or TRBV12-4 and TRBJ2-1; TRBD1 aligns across 9 bases. There are 12 residues in the CDR3. Trimming cost V 4 bases and J 14 bases; bases outside gene matches: 6. This chain's CDR3 is CASSWDRVSEFF. The CDR3 nucleotides are TGTGCCAGCAGTTGGGACAGGGTTTCGGAGTTCTTC.